These 9 T cell receptor beta chains were all obtained from the same sample, sequenced in a study of PD-L1 blockade in urothelial cancer. Here immunoSEQ multiplex PCR was the method, and the copy in TCRdb shows in-frame clones only, minus some. Of approximately 51,000 clones listed, around 86% are singletons. This specimen consisted of PBMCs, obtained around atezolizumab (anti-PD-L1) treatment. Receptors originate from a man aged 55 to 70 with urothelial cancer.

This clone came up a few times. The genes are TRBV19 and TRBJ1-5; D gene ambiguous. CDR3 size: 12 residues. The germline gives CDR1 LNHDA, CDR2 SQIVND (reference sequence). Trimming took 3 bases from V and 7 from J, leaving 7 bases between them. CDR3 sequence: CASSIDIQPQHF. Here the CDR3 DNA reads TGTGCCAGTAGTATCGACATACAGCCCCAGCATTTT.

CDR3 amino acids: CASSLRTGQWGQETQYF. The DNA of the CDR3 is TGTGCCAGCAGCCTACGGACTGGACAGTGGGGTCAAGAGACCCAGTACTTC. This sequence joins TRBV7-2 and TRBJ2-5; tentative D call: TRBD1 (6 bases). Deletions cut 5 bases from V and 2 bases from J, with 21 bases between. The CDR3 extends over 17 amino acids. CDR1 and CDR2 from the germline V gene are SGHTA and FQGNSA.

This chain links TRBV7-6 with TRBJ1-1; maybe TRBD1 (5 bases). V gave up 5 bases and J gave up 0 bases, with 10 bases separating them. Germline values: CDR1 SGHVS, CDR2 FNYEAQ. This CDR3 has 14 amino acids. The CDR3 DNA is TGTGCCAGCAGCCCTCGACAGCTGAACACTGAAGCTTTCTTT. Translating gives CASSPRQLNTEAFF.

The chain links TRBV2 to TRBJ1-4, with D unresolved. The CDR3 is 14 residues long. Germline CDR1 SNHLY, CDR2 FYNNEI. Deletions cut 8 bases from V and 1 base from J, with 11 bases between. CDR3 in DNA: TGTGCCAGCCAGTTGAGGAGAACTAATGAAAAACTGTTTTTT. This codes for CASQLRRTNEKLFF.

The V gene is TRBV30, the J gene TRBJ2-2; TRBD1 might be the D (6 bases). The V gene lost 3 bases and the J gene lost 3 bases, with 23 bases spanning the gap. Germline V lookup: CDR1 GTSNPN, CDR2 SVGIG (reference sequence). This CDR3 is 18 amino acids long. The CDR3 region is CAWSVPGASIGDTGELFF. The CDR3 nucleotides read TGTGCCTGGAGCGTACCAGGGGCTAGTATTGGGGACACCGGGGAGCTGTTTTTT.

The V call is TRBV9, the J call TRBJ2-1, with 7 positions matching TRBD2. CDR3 length: 15 residues. Germline-derived CDR1 and CDR2 are SGDLS and YYNGEE. V gave up 0 bases and J gave up 3 bases; unmatched junction bases: 3. The CDR3, as DNA: TGTGCCAGCAGCGTAGTGGGAGGGTTCTACAATGAGCAGTTCTTC. This gives the protein CASSVVGGFYNEQFF.

The V and J genes are TRBV9 and TRBJ2-3, with 8 positions matching TRBD1. Germline V gene lookup returns CDR1 SGDLS and CDR2 YYNGEE. V lost 4 bases, J lost 3 bases, and 7 bases stayed unmatched. This CDR3 is built from 15 residues. The CDR3 DNA sequence: TGTGCCAGCAGCCACAGGGGGGCCGGGACAGATACGCAGTATTTT. Translation: CASSHRGAGTDTQYF.

J is TRBJ2-2 and V is TRBV30; D not certain. This CDR3 is 12 amino acids long. The V end lost 2 bases, the J end lost 1 base, and 2 bases lay between the germline ends. CDR1 is GTSNPN and CDR2 is SVGIG in the germline V gene (reference sequence). CDR3 loop: CAWSLNTGELFF. The CDR3 DNA reads TGTGCCTGGAGTCTGAACACCGGGGAGCTGTTTTTT. The full variable domain, rest sourced from reference TRBV30 and TRBJ2-2, is SQTIHQWPATLVQPVGSPLSLECTVEGTSNPNLYWYRQAAGRGLQLLFYSVGIGQISSEVPQNLSASRPQDRQFILSSKKLLLSDSGFYLCAWSLNTGELFFGEGSRLTVL.

The V and J genes are TRBV2 and TRBJ2-2; TRBD1 matches 7 bases. Germline CDR1 and CDR2: SNHLY and FYNNEI. This CDR3 has 16 residues. J gave up 6 bases and V 2 bases, and 9 bases lay outside the gene matches. The CDR3 coding sequence is TGTGCCAGCAGTGAATTAGGGGGCCCCAGGGCCGGGGAGCTGTTTTTT. Its translation: CASSELGGPRAGELFF.